Sequencing of this T cell receptor beta chain was carried out in a study of blood T cells in healthy people across ages. Study in general: When template switching was applied, about one barcoded beta molecule was captured per two T cells. Overall study findings and caveats: More naive CD4+ cells and higher diversity marked long-lived donors relative to aged donors. The study could not conclusively compare naive and antigen-experienced cells, given its unsorted PBMCs.

Together with a sample-barcoded 5' primer, a J-beta primer mix was included in a second PCR lasting roughly 6 to 12 cycles. TCRdb called the 5' RACE reads again in MiXCR, with one record for every CDR3 protein. Found here are over 1,500,000 distinct CDR3 sequences, about two fifths of them singletons; the top ten hold 20% to 25%. This clonotype was seen only a few times. The antigen is unknown. This TCR came from a human donor in good health. The sequencing input was blood.

CDR3 in amino acids: CASSIRGMEAGTEAFF. The CDR3 region has the DNA TGTGCCAGCAGTATAAGGGGGATGGAGGCGGGCACTGAAGCTTTCTTT. The chain recombines TRBV6-5 with TRBJ1-1; D is possibly TRBD1 (6 bases). Trimming removed 5 bases from V and 4 bases from J, with 20 bases in between. CDR1 and CDR2 (germline): MNHEY, SVGAGI. The CDR3 totals 16 residues.